This TCR beta chain was sequenced in a study of control samples from healthy donors and cancer patients (dated by TCRdb to the early 2020s). Per the germline V gene, MDHEN is the CDR1 and SYDVKM is the CDR2. V is pared back by 4 bases and J by 1 base, with 5 bases lying between the germline termini. Inclusive of the bounding cysteine and phenylalanine, the CDR3 is 14 residues long. CDR3 DNA only is kept here, 42 bases in frame from base 1. Worth noting for this clone: No cognate antigen has been identified for it. No much larger clone exists at a distance of one base, and base qualities are not known.

The library was built by means of the immunoSEQ multiplex PCR assay. In its TCRdb copy, this immuneACCESS table keeps in-frame sequences only and misses some clones. Where compared with another copy, unresolved V genes explain less than half of these, and the others have no known cause. For this sample there are 150,000 or so clones; about 93% appear just once. The biggest ten clones account for approximately 2.5% of the sample. The material sequenced was blood. This clonotype was sampled from a man between 50 and 59 years old in good health. Recombination joined TRBV28 with TRBJ1-6, with no D gene named confidently. CDR3 sequence: CASSSGSYNSPLHF. The DNA sequence reads TGTGCCAGCAGTTCTGGTTCCTATAATTCACCCCTCCACTTT.